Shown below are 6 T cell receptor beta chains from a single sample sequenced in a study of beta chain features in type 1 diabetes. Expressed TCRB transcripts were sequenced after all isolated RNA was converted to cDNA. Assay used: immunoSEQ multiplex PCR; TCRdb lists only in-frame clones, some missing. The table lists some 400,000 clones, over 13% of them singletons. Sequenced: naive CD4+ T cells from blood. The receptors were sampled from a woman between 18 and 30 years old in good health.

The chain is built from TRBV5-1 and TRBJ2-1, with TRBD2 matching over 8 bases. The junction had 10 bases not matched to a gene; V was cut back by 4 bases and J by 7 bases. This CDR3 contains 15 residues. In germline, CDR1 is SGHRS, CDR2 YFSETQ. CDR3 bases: TGCGCCAGCAGCCCCGGACATTCGGGGGGGAATGAGCAGTTCTTC. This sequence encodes CASSPGHSGGNEQFF.

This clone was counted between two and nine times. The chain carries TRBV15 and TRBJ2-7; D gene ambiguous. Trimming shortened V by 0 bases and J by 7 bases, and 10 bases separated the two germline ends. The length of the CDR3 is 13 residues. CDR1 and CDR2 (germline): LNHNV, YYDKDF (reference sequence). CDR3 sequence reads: CATSRDPSGEQYF. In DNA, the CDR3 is TGTGCCACCAGCAGAGACCCCTCCGGGGAGCAGTACTTC.

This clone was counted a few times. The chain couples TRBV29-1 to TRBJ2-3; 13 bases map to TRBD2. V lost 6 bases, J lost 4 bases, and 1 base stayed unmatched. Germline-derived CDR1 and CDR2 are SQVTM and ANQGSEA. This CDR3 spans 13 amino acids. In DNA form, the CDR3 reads TGCAGCGTCGGGACTAGCGGGGCAGATACGCAGTATTTT. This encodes CSVGTSGADTQYF.

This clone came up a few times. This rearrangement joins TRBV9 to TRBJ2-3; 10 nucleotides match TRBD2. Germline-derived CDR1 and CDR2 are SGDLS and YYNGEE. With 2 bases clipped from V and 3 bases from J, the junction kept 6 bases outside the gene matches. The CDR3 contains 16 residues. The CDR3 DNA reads TGTGCCAGCAGCGTCTCTAGCGGGAGTTCGACAGATACGCAGTATTTT. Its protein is CASSVSSGSSTDTQYF. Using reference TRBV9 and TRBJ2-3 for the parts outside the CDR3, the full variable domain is DSGVTQTPKHLITATGQRVTLRCSPRSGDLSVYWYQQSLDQGLQFLIQYYNGEERAKGNILERFSAQQFPDLHSELNLSSLELGDSALYFCASSVSSGSSTDTQYFGPGTRLTVL.

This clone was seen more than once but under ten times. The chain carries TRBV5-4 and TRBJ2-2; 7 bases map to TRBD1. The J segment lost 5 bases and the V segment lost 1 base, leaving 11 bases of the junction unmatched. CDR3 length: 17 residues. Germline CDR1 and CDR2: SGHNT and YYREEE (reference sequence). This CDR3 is CASSLKQGRRGTGELFF. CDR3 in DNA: TGTGCCAGCAGCTTGAAACAGGGGCGAAGGGGAACCGGGGAGCTGTTTTTT. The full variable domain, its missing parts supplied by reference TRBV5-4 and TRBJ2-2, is ETGVTQSPTHLIKTRGQQVTLRCSSQSGHNTVSWYQQALGQGPQFIFQYYREEENGRGNFPPRFSGLQFPNYSSELNVNALELDDSALYLCASSLKQGRRGTGELFFGEGSRLTVL.

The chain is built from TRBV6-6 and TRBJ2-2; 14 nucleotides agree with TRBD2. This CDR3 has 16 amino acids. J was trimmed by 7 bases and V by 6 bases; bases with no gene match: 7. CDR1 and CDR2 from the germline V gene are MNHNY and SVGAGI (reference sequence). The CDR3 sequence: CASSPPGTSGSGELFF. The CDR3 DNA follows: TGTGCCAGCAGCCCACCCGGGACTAGCGGGAGCGGGGAGCTGTTTTTT.